This T cell receptor beta chain was recorded in a study of response to subunit inactivated influenza vaccine. V was shortened by 0 bases and J by 0 bases, with 9 bases between the two germline ends. This CDR3 region has 15 residues. Germline CDR1 reads GTSNPN; CDR2 reads SVGIG (reference sequence). TCRdb re-derived calls from the RT-PCR reads in MiXCR, one entry per CDR3 protein. This table has 550,000 to 800,000 distinct CDR3 sequences, less than 20% appearing once. The source is a man aged 45-65 years who received an inactivated influenza vaccine. The chain recombines TRBV30 with TRBJ1-5; no clear D. The specimen was PBMCs from blood, collected roughly 13 days after vaccination. The DNA of the CDR3 is TGTGCCTGGAGTGTTGGGGAAAATAGCAATCAGCCCCAGCATTTT. Its protein product is CAWSVGENSNQPQHF.